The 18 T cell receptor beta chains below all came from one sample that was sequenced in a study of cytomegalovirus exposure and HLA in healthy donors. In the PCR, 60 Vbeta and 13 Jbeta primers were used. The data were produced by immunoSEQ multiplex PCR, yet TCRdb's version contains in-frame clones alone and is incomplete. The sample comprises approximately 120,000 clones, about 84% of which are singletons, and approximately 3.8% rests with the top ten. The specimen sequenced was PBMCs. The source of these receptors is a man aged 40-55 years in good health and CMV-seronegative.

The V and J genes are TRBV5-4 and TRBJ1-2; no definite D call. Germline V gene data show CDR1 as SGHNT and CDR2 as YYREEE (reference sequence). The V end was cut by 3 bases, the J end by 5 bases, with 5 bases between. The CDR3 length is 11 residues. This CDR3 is CASSSVYGYTF. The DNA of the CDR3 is TGTGCCAGCAGCTCCGTATATGGCTACACCTTC.

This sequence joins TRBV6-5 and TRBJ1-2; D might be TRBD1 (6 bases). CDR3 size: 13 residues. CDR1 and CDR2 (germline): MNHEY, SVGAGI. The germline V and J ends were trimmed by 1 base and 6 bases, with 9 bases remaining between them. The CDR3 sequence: CASSYWDTNGYTF. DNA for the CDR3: TGTGCCAGCAGTTACTGGGACACGAATGGCTACACCTTC.

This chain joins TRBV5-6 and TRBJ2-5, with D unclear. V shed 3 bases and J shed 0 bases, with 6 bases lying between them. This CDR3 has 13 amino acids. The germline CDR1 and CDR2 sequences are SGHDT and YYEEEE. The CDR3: CASSSMYQETQYF. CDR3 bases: TGTGCCAGCAGCTCCATGTACCAAGAGACCCAGTACTTC.

The CDR3 here is CASRQGFAQETQYF. The CDR3, as DNA: TGTGCCAGCAGACAGGGGTTTGCGCAAGAGACCCAGTACTTC. The V and J genes are TRBV2 and TRBJ2-5; 7 nucleotides align to TRBD1. The junction had 6 bases not matched to a gene; V was cut back by 6 bases and J by 2 bases. CDR1 SNHLY and CDR2 FYNNEI come from the germline V gene. The CDR3 sequence is 14 residues long.

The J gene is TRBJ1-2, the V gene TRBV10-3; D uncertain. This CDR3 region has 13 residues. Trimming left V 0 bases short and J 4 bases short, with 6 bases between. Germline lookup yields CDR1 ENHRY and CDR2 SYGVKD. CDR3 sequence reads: CAISESAPYGYTF. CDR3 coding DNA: TGTGCCATCAGTGAGTCGGCACCCTATGGCTACACCTTC.

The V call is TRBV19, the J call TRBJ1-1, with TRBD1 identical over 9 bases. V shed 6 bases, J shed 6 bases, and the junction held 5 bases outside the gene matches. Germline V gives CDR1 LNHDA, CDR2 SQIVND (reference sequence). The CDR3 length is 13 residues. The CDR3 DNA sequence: TGTGCCAGTAGACAGGGGGCGGTGGCTGAAGCTTTCTTT. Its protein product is CASRQGAVAEAFF.

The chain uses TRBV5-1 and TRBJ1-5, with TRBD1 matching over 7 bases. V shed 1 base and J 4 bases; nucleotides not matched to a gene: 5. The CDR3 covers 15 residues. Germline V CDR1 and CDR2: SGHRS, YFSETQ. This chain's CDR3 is CASSLTGTANQPQHF. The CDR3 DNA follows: TGCGCCAGCAGCTTGACCGGGACAGCTAATCAGCCCCAGCATTTT.

DNA of the CDR3: TGTGCCACCAGCGGACTTTGGACAGGGCGCACAGATACGCAGTATTTT. Its protein is CATSGLWTGRTDTQYF. The V and J genes are TRBV15 and TRBJ2-3, with 8 bases identical to TRBD1. The trim removed 5 bases at V and 1 base at J, leaving 8 bases unmatched. The CDR3 is 16 residues long. The V gene's germline CDR1 is LNHNV and CDR2 YYDKDF (reference sequence).

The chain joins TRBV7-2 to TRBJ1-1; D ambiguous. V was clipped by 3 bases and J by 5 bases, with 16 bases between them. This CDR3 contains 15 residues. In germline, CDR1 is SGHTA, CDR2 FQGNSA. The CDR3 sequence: CASSFASRVRTEAFF. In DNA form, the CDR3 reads TGTGCCAGCAGCTTCGCTAGTCGGGTCCGAACTGAAGCTTTCTTT.

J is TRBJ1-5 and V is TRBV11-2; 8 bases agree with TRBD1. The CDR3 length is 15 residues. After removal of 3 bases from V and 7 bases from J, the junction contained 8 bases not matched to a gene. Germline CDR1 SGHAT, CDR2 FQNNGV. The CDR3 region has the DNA TGTGCCAGCAGCTTTGGGACAGGTGGTCTACAGCCCCAGCATTTT. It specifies CASSFGTGGLQPQHF.

The CDR3 is CASSLDSYNEKLFF. CDR3 nucleotide sequence: TGTGCCAGCAGCTTAGACAGCTACAATGAAAAACTGTTTTTT. The chain has TRBV7-2 and TRBJ1-4; no firm D call. CDR3 length: 14 residues. Trimming shortened V by 1 base and J by 5 bases, and 8 bases separated the two germline ends. Germline lookup yields CDR1 SGHTA and CDR2 FQGNSA. The whole variable domain, filled in from reference TRBV7-2 and TRBJ1-4, reads GAGVSQSPSNKVTEKGKDVELRCDPISGHTALYWYRQSLGQGLEFLIYFQGNSAPDKSGLPSDRFSAERTGGSVSTLTIQRTQQEDSAVYLCASSLDSYNEKLFFGSGTQLSVL.

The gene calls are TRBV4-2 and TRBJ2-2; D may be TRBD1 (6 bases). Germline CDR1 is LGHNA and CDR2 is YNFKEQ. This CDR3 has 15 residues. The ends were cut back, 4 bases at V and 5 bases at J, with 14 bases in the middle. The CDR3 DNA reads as TGTGCCAGCAGCCGTGTACAGGGTGAAACCGGGGAGCTGTTTTTT. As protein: CASSRVQGETGELFF.

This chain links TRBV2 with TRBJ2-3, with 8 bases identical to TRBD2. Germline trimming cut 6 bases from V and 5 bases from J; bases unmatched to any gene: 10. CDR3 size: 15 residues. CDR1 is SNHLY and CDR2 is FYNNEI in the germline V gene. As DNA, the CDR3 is TGTGCCAGCAGAGCCGGGACTAGGACGCGAGATACGCAGTATTTT. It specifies CASRAGTRTRDTQYF. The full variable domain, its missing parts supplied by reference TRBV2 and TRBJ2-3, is EPEVTQTPSHQVTQMGQEVILRCVPISNHLYFYWYRQILGQKVEFLVSFYNNEISEKSEIFDDQFSVERPDGSNFTLKIRSTKLEDSAMYFCASRAGTRTRDTQYFGPGTRLTVL.

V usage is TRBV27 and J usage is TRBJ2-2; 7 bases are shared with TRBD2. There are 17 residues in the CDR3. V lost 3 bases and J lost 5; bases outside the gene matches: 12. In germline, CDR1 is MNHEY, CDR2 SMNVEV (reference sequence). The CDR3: CASSFMAGVTGTGELFF. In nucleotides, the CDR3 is TGTGCCAGCAGTTTCATGGCGGGGGTTACAGGAACCGGGGAGCTGTTTTTT.

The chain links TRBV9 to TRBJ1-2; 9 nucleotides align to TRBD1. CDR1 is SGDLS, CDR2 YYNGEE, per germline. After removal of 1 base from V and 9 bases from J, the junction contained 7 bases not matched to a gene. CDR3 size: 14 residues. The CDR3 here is CASSVRGQGVSYTF. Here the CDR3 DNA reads TGTGCCAGCAGCGTAAGGGGACAGGGAGTGAGCTACACCTTC. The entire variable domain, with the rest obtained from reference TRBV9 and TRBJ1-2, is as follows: DSGVTQTPKHLITATGQRVTLRCSPRSGDLSVYWYQQSLDQGLQFLIQYYNGEERAKGNILERFSAQQFPDLHSELNLSSLELGDSALYFCASSVRGQGVSYTFGSGTRLTVV.

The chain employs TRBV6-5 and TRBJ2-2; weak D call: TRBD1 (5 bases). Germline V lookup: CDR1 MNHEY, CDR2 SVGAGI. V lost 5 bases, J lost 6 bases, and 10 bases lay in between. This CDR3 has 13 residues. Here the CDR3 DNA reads TGTGCCAGCAGTGACCAGGGTGCCGGGGAGCTGTTTTTT. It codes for CASSDQGAGELFF.

The CDR3 coding sequence is TGTGCCAGCAGCTCCGCAGGGGGCAATCAGCCCCAGCATTTT. Its translation: CASSSAGGNQPQHF. The rearrangement joins TRBV7-9 to TRBJ1-5; possibly TRBD1 for D (6 bases). The V gene lost 4 bases and the J gene lost 2 bases, with 9 bases spanning the gap. Per the germline V gene, CDR1 is SEHNR and CDR2 is FQNEAQ (reference sequence). The CDR3 sequence is 14 residues long. The complete variable domain, with remaining parts taken from reference TRBV7-9 and TRBJ1-5, reads DTGVSQNPRHKITKRGQNVTFRCDPISEHNRLYWYRQTLGQGPEFLTYFQNEAQLEKSRLLSDRFSAERPKGSFSTLEIQRTEQGDSAMYLCASSSAGGNQPQHFGDGTRLSIL.

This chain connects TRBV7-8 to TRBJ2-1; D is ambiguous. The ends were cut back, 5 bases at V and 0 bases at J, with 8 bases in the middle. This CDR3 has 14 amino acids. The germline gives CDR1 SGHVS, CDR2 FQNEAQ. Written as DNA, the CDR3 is TGTGCCAGCAGCCAGGCAAGCTCCTACAATGAGCAGTTCTTC. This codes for CASSQASSYNEQFF.